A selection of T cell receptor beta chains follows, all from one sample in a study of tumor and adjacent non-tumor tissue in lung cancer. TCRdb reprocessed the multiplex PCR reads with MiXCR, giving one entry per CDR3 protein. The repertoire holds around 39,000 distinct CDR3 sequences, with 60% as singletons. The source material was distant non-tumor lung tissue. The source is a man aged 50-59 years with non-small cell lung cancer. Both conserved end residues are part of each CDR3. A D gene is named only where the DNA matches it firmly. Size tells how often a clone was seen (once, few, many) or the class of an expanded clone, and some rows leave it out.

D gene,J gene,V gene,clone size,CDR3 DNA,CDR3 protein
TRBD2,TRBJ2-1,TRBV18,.,TGTGCCAGCTCACGACTGTCCAGCGGGAGCAACAATGAGCAGTTCTTC,CASSRLSSGSNNEQFF
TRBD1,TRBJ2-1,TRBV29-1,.,TGCAGCGTAGTGGGACAGCACAATGAGGGGTTCTTC,CSVVGQHNEGFF
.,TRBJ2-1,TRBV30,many,TGTGCCTGGGGTATCGGAGGGGCAAGTGGGCAGTTCTTC,CAWGIGGASGQFF
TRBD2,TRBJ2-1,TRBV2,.,TGTGCCGGCAGCGGGATGGGGATGGTAGCGAACTCCTACAATGAGCAGTTCTTC,CAGSGMGMVANSYNEQFF
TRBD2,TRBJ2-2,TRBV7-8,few,TGTGCCGGCAGCCCCGTGGGGTTAGCGGGAGGGGTTACCGGGGAGCTGTTTTTT,CAGSPVGLAGGVTGELFF
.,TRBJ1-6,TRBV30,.,TGTGCCTGGAGCCATCCCGGCCAGGGACATTCACCCCTCCACTTT,CAWSHPGQGHSPLHF
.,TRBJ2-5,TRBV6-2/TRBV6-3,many,TGTGCCAGCAGTCCTAGCTTTCTGGAGACCCAGTACTTC,CASSPSFLETQYF
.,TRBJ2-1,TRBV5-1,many,TGCGCCAGCAGCTCTTGGGGGGCCGCTAGCGGTGACAATGAGCAGTTCTTC,CASSSWGAASGDNEQFF
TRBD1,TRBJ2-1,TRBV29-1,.,TGCAGCTTTAATCGGGACAGGAATATGCTCCAACCCGACAATGAGCAGTTCTTC,CSFNRDRNMLQPDNEQFF
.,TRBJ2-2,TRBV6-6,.,TGTACCAGCAGTTGGGATACGAACACCGGGGAGCTGTTTTTT,CTSSWDTNTGELFF
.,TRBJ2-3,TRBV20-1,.,TGCAGTGCTAGAGATCACGATAAGCAGTATTTT,CSARDHDKQYF